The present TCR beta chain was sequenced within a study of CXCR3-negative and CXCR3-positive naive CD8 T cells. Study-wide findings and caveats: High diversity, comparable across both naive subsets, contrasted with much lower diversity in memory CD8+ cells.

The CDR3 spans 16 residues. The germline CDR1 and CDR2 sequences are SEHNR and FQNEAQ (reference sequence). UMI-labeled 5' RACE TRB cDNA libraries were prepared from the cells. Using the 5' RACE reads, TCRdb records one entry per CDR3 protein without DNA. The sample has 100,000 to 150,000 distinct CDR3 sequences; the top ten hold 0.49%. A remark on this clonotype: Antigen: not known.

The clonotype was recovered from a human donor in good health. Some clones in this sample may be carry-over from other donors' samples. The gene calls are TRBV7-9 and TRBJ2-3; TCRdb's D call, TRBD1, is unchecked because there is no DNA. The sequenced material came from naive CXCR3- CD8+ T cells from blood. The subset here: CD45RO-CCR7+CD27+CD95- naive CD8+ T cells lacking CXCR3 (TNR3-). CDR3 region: CASSPTGVSSTDTQYF.